The clone carrying this TCR beta chain appeared a few times. CDR3 length: 16 residues. Germline V CDR1 and CDR2: MNHEY, SMNVEV (reference sequence). J was trimmed by 8 bases and V by 2 bases; bases with no gene match: 12. These data belong to a study of blood T cell repertoires in COVID-19. Under the authors' procedure: Using reference gene primer amplification, nucleated cell counts were estimated. Clones were read by immunoSEQ multiplex PCR, and TCRdb kept only the in-frame ones, dropping some. V and J calls and clone size are copied from that table; D and trimming were computed from the DNA. The data contain about 200,000 clones, 70% to 80% of them singletons.

The rearrangement joins TRBV27 to TRBJ1-2; 9 nucleotides line up with TRBD1. Sequenced material: peripheral blood. The receptor was isolated from a man aged 50-60 years who had recovered from COVID-19. DNA of the CDR3: TGTGCCAGCAGTTTAGACCTTAGGACAGGGGCCGGCGGCTACACCTTC. As protein: CASSLDLRTGAGGYTF.